Listed below are T cell receptor beta chains from one sample, sequenced in a study of beta chain features in type 1 diabetes. Produced via immunoSEQ multiplex PCR; TCRdb's table is partial and in-frame only. The profile covers more than 250,000 clones, with approximately 16% appearing a single time and 0.015% to 0.017% taken by the ten largest. Sequencing input: naive CD4+ T cells from blood. The origin of the receptors is a man between 18 and 35 years old with type 1 diabetes. The CDR3 runs from the conserved cysteine through the conserved F or W. Fields, in order: CDR3 length, V gene, D gene, J gene, clone size, CDR3 DNA, CDR3 protein. D genes are given only for firm matches. Where a row states a size, it is once, few, many or the class of an expanded clone; other rows omit it.

>15|TRBV5-4|NA|TRBJ2-2|few
TGTGCCAGCAACTCGGAGGGGGGGGCGGCCGGGGAGCTGTTTTTT
CASNSEGGAAGELFF
>16|TRBV7-9|TRBD2|TRBJ2-1|once
TGTGCCAGCAGCTTAGGTCCTAGCGGGGGGCCCCAATCGTTGTTCTTC
CASSLGPSGGPQSLFF
>14|TRBV10-3|NA|TRBJ2-3|few
TGTGCCATCAGTGACAGGGTAGACGCAGATACGCAGTATTTT
CAISDRVDADTQYF
>14|TRBV29-1|NA|TRBJ2-7|NA
NA
CSVQFGPGSYEQYF
>13|TRBV23-1|TRBD2|TRBJ2-7|many
TGCGCCAGCAAGGCGGGAGGAGATGATGAGCAGTACTTC
CASKAGGDDEQYF
>13|TRBV30|TRBD1|TRBJ2-7|NA
TGTGCCTGGAGTAAGAGGACAGGGGGCGAGCAGTACTTC
CAWSKRTGGEQYF
>14|TRBV19|NA|TRBJ2-2|few
TGTGCCAGTAGTACAGGGGCGGGCACCGGGGAGCTGTTTTTT
CASSTGAGTGELFF
>17|TRBV28|TRBD2|TRBJ2-1|NA
TGTGCCAGCATCCACCTAGCGGGCCTCAGCTCCTACAATGAGCAGTTCTTC
CASIHLAGLSSYNEQFF
>12|TRBV19|NA|TRBJ1-2|NA
TGTGCCACTCAGGACAGAAACTATGGCTACACCTTC
CATQDRNYGYTF
>12|TRBV6-6|NA|TRBJ2-5|NA
TGTGCCAGCAGTTCGGACTTAGAGACCCAGTACTTC
CASSSDLETQYF
>15|TRBV5-4|TRBD2|TRBJ2-3|few
TGTGCCAGCAGGATGACTAGCGGGGTCACAGATACGCAGTATTTT
CASRMTSGVTDTQYF
>14|TRBV5-4|TRBD2|TRBJ2-7|few
TGTGCCAGCAGCGGTCCTGCGGGGGACTACGAGCAGTACTTC
CASSGPAGDYEQYF
>14|TRBV7-2|NA|TRBJ1-1|NA
TGTGCCAGCAGCTTAGGGACAACGAACACTGAAGCTTTCTTT
CASSLGTTNTEAFF
>16|TRBV5-4|TRBD2|TRBJ2-3|few
TGTGCCAGCAGCTTAGGACTAGCGGGGCCGACAGATACGCAGTATTTT
CASSLGLAGPTDTQYF
>15|TRBV11-2|NA|TRBJ2-5|NA
TGTGCCAGCAGCCCCAATACAGGGAGTCAAGAGACCCAGTACTTC
CASSPNTGSQETQYF
>14|TRBV19|NA|TRBJ1-1|few
TGTGCCAGTAGTACTCAAGCGGTGAACACTGAAGCTTTCTTT
CASSTQAVNTEAFF
>11|TRBV20-1|NA|TRBJ1-1|few
TGCAGTGCGAGCAGGGACACTGAAGCTTTCTTT
CSASRDTEAFF
>14|TRBV7-9|TRBD1|TRBJ2-1|NA
TGTGCCAGCAGCCCCGGACAGGGACGTCATGAGCAGTTCTTC
CASSPGQGRHEQFF
>16|TRBV15|TRBD2|TRBJ2-2|NA
TGTGCCACCAGCGTCCGACTAGCGGTGAACACCGGGGAGCTGTTTTTT
CATSVRLAVNTGELFF
>14|TRBV4-3|TRBD2|TRBJ2-7|few
TGCGCCAGCAGCCAAGCGGGGGGGCTCTACGAGCAGTACTTC
CASSQAGGLYEQYF
>16|TRBV28|TRBD1|TRBJ2-3|NA
TGTGCCAGCAGTTTAACAGGACAGGGTGGCACAGATACGCAGTATTTT
CASSLTGQGGTDTQYF
>13|TRBV10-3|TRBD1|TRBJ2-5|NA
TGTGCCTCCCGGGACAGGGTCCAAGAGACCCAGTACTTC
CASRDRVQETQYF
>15|TRBV5-1|TRBD1|TRBJ2-3|few
TGCGCCAGCACCTCCCAGGGGGCTAGCACAGATACGCAGTATTTT
CASTSQGASTDTQYF
>16|TRBV4-2|TRBD2|TRBJ2-1|few
TGTGCCAGCAGCTTTATACTGGCGGGAGTAAAAAATGAGCAGTTCTTC
CASSFILAGVKNEQFF
>16|TRBV7-9|NA|TRBJ2-1|NA
TGTGCCAGCAGCGGGTGGGGGCATGCGTCAGACAATGAGCAGTTCTTC
CASSGWGHASDNEQFF
>16|TRBV18|NA|TRBJ2-1|NA
TGTGCCAGCTCTTCCCCCTCGGTCATTTCCTACAATGAGCAGTTCTTC
CASSSPSVISYNEQFF